This T cell receptor beta chain was sequenced in a study of cytomegalovirus exposure and HLA in healthy donors. Study summary: A later analysis reported the same platform for the 120 validation repertoires and the approximately 670 first-cohort repertoires.

About this clone: Its antigen is still unknown.

Study outcomes and limitations: Associated with cytomegalovirus, according to the listing, were 150 to 200 TCR beta chains. Most TCR sequences were uncommon, yet certain public TCRs appeared in many donors.

Some clones are missing from TCRdb's copy, which holds only in-frame ones; the method was immunoSEQ multiplex PCR. This sample carries roughly 230,000 clones, about 92% of them seen once, and the ten largest clones take 3% to 3.5%. Germline V lookup: CDR1 SGHDN, CDR2 FVKESK. The CDR3 totals 16 residues. V lost 2 bases to trimming and J lost 2 bases, with 13 bases between them. Separate from the 666-subject first cohort, the roughly 120-subject validation cohort was the one that the donors belonged to. This TCR was sampled from a young woman in good health and CMV-seronegative. This rearrangement joins TRBV14 to TRBJ2-1; the D gene is possibly TRBD1 (6 bases). Source material: PBMCs. The CDR3 DNA reads TGTGCCAGCAGCCAACAGGGGCCTGATCCCTACAATGAGCAGTTCTTC. Its protein product is CASSQQGPDPYNEQFF.